This T cell receptor beta chain derives from a study of blood T cell repertoires in COVID-19. Only one count was recorded for this clone. V lost 1 base to trimming and J lost 2 bases; unmatched junction nucleotides: 4. CDR3 length: 16 amino acids. CDR1 and CDR2 from the germline V gene are WSHSY and SAAADI. The data were produced by immunoSEQ multiplex PCR, yet TCRdb's version contains in-frame clones alone and is incomplete. The sample lists 200,000 to 250,000 clones; about 90% were seen once. Participants were placed into cohorts based on the clinical history they reported. The receptor was isolated from a woman between 45 and 65 years old in a cohort exposed to, infected with or recovered from COVID-19 (not recorded which). Sequenced input: PBMCs or T cells enriched from blood (not recorded which). This sequence joins TRBV10-2 and TRBJ2-3, with 9 positions matching TRBD2. In DNA, the CDR3 is TGCGCCAGCAGTGAGTATAGCGGGGGAACCACAGATACGCAGTATTTT. Protein sequence: CASSEYSGGTTDTQYF.